This T cell receptor beta chain was sequenced for a study of CD8 T cells in Susac syndrome. Findings and caveats of the study: The study acknowledged a relatively small number of individuals in its TCR sequencing and HLA analysis.

With V trimmed by 5 bases and J by 0 bases, 9 bases remained unmatched. Germline V CDR1 and CDR2: GTSNPN, SVGIG (reference sequence). The CDR3 is 18 residues long. RNA, at 0.5 to 1 ug, was reverse transcribed with random hexamers. Amplification of TCR beta CDR3 by immunoSEQ multiplex PCR spanned 54 Vbeta and 13 Jbeta. In TCRdb, the immunoSEQ multiplex PCR reads were re-called with MiXCR into one record per CDR3 protein. Found here are around 200,000 distinct CDR3 sequences, 95% of them singletons; the top ten hold about 0.08%. This clonotype was observed once. Its target is not known. The sample comprised CD4+ T cells from PBMCs. This sequence originates from a human donor with multiple sclerosis. The chain joins TRBV30 to TRBJ2-3, with 15 bases fitting TRBD2. CDR3 residues: CAWGIGTSGGPSTDTQYF. The CDR3 DNA reads as TGTGCCTGGGGTATCGGGACTAGCGGGGGGCCCAGCACAGATACGCAGTATTTT. The full variable domain, its missing parts supplied by reference TRBV30 and TRBJ2-3, is SQTIHQWPATLVQPVGSPLSLECTVEGTSNPNLYWYRQAAGRGLQLLFYSVGIGQISSEVPQNLSASRPQDRQFILSSKKLLLSDSGFYLCAWGIGTSGGPSTDTQYFGPGTRLTVL.